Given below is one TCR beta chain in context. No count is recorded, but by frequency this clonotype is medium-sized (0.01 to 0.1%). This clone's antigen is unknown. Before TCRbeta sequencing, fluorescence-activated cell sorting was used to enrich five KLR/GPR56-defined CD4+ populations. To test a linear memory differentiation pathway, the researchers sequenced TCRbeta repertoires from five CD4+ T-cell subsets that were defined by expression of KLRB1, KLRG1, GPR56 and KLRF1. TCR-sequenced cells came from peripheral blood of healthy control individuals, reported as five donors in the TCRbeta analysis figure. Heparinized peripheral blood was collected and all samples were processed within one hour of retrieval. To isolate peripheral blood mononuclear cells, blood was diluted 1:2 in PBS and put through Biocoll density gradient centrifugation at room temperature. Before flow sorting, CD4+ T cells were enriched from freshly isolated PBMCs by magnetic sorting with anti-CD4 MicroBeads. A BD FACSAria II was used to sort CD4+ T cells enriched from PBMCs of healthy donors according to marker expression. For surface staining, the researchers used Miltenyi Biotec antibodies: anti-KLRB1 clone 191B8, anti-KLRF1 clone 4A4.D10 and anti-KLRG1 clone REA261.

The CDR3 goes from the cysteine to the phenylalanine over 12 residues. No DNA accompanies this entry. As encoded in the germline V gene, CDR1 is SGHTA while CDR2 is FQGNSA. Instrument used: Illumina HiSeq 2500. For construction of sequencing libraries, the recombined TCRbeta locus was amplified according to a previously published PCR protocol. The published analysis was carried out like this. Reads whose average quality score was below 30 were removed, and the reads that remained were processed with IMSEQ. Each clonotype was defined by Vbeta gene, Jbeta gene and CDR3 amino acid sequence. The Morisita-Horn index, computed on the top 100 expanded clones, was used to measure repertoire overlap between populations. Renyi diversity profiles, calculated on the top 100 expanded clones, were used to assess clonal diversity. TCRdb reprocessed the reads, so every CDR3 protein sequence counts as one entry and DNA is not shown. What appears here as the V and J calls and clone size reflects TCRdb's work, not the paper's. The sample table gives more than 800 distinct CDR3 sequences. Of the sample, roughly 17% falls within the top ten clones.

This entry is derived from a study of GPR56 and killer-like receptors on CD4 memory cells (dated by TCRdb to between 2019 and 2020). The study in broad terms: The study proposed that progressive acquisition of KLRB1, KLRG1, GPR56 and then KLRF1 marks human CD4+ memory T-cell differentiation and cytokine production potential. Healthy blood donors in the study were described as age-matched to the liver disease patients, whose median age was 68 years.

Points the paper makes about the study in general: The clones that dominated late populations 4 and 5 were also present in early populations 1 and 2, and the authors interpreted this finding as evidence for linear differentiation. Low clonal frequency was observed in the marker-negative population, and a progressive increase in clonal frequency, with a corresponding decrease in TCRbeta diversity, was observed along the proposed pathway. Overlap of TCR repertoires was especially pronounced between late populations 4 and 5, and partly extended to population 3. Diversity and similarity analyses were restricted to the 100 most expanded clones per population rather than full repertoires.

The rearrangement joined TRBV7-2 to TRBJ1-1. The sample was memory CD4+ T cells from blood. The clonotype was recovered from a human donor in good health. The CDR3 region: CASSLYGLTAFF.